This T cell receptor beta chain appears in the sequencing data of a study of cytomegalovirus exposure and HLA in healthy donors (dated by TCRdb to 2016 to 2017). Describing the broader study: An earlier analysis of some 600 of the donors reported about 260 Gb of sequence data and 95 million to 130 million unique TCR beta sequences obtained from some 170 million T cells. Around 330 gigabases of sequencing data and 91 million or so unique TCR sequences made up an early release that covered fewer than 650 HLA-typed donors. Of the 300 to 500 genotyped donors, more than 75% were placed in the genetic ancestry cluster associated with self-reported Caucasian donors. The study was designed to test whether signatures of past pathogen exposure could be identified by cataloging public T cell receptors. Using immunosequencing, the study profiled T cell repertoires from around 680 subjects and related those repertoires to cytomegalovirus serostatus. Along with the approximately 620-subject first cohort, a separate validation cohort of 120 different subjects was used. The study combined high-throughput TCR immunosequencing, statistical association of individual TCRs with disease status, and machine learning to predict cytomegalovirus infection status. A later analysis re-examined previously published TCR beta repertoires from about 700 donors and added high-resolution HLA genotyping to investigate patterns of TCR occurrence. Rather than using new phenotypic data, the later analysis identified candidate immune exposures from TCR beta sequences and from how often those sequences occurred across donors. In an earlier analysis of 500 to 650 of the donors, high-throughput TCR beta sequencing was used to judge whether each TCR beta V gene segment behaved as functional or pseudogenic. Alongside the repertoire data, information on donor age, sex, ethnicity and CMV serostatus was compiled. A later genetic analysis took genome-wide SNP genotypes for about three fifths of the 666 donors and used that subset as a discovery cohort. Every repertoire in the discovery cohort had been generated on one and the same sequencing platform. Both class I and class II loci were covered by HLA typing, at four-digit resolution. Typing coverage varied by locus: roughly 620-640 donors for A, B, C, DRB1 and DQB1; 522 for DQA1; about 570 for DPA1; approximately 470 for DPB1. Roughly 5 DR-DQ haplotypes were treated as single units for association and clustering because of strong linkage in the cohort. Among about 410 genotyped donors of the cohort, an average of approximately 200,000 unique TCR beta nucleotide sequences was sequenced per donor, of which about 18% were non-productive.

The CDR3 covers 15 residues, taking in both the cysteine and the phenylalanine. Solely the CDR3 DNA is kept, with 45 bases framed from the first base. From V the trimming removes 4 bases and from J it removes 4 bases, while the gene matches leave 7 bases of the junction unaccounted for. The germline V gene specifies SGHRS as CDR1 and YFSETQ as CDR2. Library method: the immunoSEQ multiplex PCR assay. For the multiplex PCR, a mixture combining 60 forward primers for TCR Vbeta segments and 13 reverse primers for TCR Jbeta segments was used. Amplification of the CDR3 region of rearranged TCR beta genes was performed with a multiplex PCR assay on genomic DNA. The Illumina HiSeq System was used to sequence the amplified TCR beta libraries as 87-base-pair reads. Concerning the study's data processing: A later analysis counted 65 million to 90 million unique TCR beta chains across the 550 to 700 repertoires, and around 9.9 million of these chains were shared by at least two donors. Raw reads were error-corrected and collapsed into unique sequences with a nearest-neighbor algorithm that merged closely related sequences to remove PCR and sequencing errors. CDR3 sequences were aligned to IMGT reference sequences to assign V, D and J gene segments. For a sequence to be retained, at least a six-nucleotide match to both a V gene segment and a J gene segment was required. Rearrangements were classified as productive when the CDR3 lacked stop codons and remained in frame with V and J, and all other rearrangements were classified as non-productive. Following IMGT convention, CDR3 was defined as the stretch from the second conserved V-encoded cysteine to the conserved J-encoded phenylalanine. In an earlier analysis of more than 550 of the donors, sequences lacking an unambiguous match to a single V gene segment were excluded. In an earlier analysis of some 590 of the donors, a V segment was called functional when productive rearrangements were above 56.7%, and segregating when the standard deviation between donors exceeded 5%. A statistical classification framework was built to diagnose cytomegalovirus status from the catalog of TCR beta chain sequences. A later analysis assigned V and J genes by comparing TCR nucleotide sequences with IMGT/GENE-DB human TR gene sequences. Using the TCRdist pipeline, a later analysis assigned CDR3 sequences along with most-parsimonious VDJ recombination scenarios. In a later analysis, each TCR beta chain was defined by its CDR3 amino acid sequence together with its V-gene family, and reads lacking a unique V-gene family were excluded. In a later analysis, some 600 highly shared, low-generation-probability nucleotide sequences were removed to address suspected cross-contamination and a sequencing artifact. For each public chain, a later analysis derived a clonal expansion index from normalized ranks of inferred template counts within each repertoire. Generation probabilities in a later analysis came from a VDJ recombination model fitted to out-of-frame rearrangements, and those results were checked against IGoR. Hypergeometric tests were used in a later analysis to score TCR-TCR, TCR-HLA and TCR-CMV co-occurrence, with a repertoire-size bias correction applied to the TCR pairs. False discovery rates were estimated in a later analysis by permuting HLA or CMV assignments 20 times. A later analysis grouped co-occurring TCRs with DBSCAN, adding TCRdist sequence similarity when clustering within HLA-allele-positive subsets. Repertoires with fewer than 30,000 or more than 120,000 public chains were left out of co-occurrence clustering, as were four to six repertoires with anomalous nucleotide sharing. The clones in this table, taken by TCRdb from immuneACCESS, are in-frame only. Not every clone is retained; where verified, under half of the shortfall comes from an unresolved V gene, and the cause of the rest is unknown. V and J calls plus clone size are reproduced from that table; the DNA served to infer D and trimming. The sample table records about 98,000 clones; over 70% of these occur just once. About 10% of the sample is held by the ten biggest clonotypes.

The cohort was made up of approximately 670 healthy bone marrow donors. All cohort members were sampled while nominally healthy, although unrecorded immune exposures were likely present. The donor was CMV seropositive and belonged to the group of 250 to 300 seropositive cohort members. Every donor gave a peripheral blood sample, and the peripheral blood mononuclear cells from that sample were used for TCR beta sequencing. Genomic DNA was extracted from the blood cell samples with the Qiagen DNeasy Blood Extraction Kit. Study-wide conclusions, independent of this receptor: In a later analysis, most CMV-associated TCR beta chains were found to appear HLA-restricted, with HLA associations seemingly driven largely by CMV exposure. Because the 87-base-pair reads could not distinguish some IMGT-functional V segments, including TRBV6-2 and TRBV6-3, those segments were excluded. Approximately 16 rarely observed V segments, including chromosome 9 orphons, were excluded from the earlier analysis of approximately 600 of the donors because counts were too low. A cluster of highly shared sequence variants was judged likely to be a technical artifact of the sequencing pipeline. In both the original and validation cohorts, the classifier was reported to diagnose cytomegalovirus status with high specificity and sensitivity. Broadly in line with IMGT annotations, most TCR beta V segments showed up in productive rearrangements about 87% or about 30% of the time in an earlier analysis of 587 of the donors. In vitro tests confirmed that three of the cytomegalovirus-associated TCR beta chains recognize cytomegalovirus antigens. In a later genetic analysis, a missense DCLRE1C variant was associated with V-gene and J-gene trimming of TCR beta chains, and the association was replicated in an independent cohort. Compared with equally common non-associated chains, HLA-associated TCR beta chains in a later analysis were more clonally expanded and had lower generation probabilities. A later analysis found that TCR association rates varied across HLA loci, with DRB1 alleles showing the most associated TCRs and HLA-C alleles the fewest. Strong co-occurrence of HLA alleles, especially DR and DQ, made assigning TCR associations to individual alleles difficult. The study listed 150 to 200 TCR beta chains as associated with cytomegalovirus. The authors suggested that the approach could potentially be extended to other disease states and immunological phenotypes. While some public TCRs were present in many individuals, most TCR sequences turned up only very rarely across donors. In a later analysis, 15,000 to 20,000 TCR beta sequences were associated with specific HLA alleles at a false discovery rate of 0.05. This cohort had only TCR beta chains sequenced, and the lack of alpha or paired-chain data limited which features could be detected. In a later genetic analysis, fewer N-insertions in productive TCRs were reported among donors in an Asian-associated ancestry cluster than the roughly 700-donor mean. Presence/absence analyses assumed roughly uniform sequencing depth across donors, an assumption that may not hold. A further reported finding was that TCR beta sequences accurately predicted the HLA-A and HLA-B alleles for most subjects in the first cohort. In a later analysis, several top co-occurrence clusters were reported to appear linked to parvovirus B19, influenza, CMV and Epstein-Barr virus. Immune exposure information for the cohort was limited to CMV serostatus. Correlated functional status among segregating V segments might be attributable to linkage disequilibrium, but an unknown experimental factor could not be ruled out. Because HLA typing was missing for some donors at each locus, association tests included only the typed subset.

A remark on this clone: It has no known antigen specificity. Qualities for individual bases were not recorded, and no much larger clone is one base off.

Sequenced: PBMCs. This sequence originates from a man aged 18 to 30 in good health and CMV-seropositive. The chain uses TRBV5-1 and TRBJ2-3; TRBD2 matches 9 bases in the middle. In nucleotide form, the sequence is TGCGCCAGCAGCCTAACTGGCGGGGGGGCAGATACGCAGTATTTT. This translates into CASSLTGGGADTQYF.